The 9 T cell receptor beta chains below were found in one sample sequenced in a study of identical twins. TCRdb re-called the 5' RACE reads through MiXCR, storing one row per CDR3 protein. The table shows approximately 590,000 distinct CDR3 sequences, with 7.5% to 10% occurring only once. This sample also belongs to another study, concerning yellow fever vaccine responses in identical twins.

Input material: PBMCs. The source is a young woman in good health.

In this sample, this clonotype turned up a few times. This chain links TRBV11-2 with TRBJ2-7; D perhaps matches TRBD2 (5 bases). Per germline, CDR1 SGHAT and CDR2 FQNNGV. This CDR3 is built from 17 residues. Trimming left V 1 base short and J 0 bases short, with 16 bases between. CDR3 nucleotide sequence: TGTGCCAGCAGCTTAGGATCTTTCGGGGATGTCTCCTACGAGCAGTACTTC. Protein: CASSLGSFGDVSYEQYF. The whole variable domain, remainder taken from reference TRBV11-2 and TRBJ2-7, is EAGVAQSPRYKIIEKRQSVAFWCNPISGHATLYWYQQILGQGPKLLIQFQNNGVVDDSQLPKDRFSAERLKGVDSTLKIQPAKLEDSAVYLCASSLGSFGDVSYEQYFGPGTRLTVT.

This clonotype was seen a handful of times. The CDR3 DNA follows: TGCGCCAGCAGCCCCTACTGGACTAGCGGGAACACCTACGAGCAGTACTTC. Protein sequence: CASSPYWTSGNTYEQYF. V usage is TRBV4-1 and J usage is TRBJ2-7, with TRBD2 identical over 12 bases. CDR1 and CDR2 from the germline V gene are MGHRA and YSYEKL. With V trimmed by 4 bases and J by 2 bases, 9 bases remained unmatched. CDR3 length: 17 residues.

The rearrangement joins TRBV5-1 to TRBJ2-5; D possibly corresponds to TRBD2 (6 bases). Trimming shortened V by 3 bases and J by 3 bases, and 18 bases separated the two germline ends. CDR3 length: 16 residues. CDR1 SGHRS and CDR2 YFSETQ come from the germline V gene. CDR3 sequence: CASSWNPGGVKETQYF. In DNA form, the CDR3 reads TGCGCCAGCAGCTGGAACCCCGGGGGAGTAAAAGAGACCCAGTACTTC.

This clonotype appeared many times. The V and J genes are TRBV6-1 and TRBJ2-4; D is unclear. Looked up from germline, CDR1 is MNHNS and CDR2 is SASEGT. The CDR3 spans 16 residues. Between the trimmed V and J ends, which lost 6 bases and 0 bases, there was a span of 15 bases. The CDR3 sequence is CASRPANPVAKNIQYF. The CDR3 region has the DNA TGTGCCAGCAGGCCAGCAAACCCCGTAGCCAAAAACATTCAGTACTTC.

A few counts support this clonotype. The chain joins TRBV7-2 to TRBJ1-1, with D unclear. The germline V and J ends were trimmed by 5 bases and 1 base, with 11 bases remaining between them. Looked up from germline, CDR1 is SGHTA and CDR2 is FQGNSA. CDR3 length equals 14 residues. CDR3 DNA: TGTGCCAGCAGCACTGGGATGGGGAACACTGAAGCTTTCTTT. Translating it yields CASSTGMGNTEAFF.

The chain has TRBV6-5 and TRBJ2-6; no clear D. The CDR3 extends over 16 amino acids. V was cut by 0 bases and J by 1 base, with 7 bases left in between. Germline CDR1 and CDR2: MNHEY and SVGAGI. DNA for the CDR3: TGTGCCAGCAGTTACTCGTTCGAGTCTGGGGCCAACGTCCTGACTTTC. It is translated as CASSYSFESGANVLTF.

This clonotype has more than one count but fewer than ten. This chain's CDR3 is CASSSSGGAAQLTGELFF. The CDR3, as DNA: TGTGCCAGCAGCTCCAGTGGCGGGGCGGCCCAACTCACCGGGGAGCTGTTTTTT. The chain links TRBV11-1 to TRBJ2-2, with a possible D match to TRBD2 (6 bases). V was cut by 4 bases and J by 4 bases, with 22 bases left in between. Germline CDR1 is SGHAT and CDR2 is FQDESV (reference sequence). The CDR3 consists of 18 residues.

This sequence joins TRBV29-1 and TRBJ2-1; either TRBD1 or TRBD2 may supply D (5 bases each). The CDR3 is made up of 18 amino acids. Germline CDR1 SQVTM, CDR2 ANQGSEA. Deletions cut 3 bases from V and 2 bases from J, with 23 bases between. The CDR3 region is CSVDWSGFAGPPYNEQFF. CDR3 DNA: TGCAGCGTTGATTGGTCAGGGTTTGCGGGTCCTCCCTACAATGAGCAGTTCTTC.

This clonotype was found a few times. The chain recombines TRBV10-2 with TRBJ2-3; possible D gene TRBD1, 5 bases. V was cut by 4 bases and J by 2 bases, with 10 bases left in between. The CDR3 extends over 14 amino acids. CDR1 and CDR2 (germline): WSHSY, SAAADI. The CDR3 is CASSARQTTDTQYF. Written as DNA, the CDR3 is TGCGCCAGCAGTGCGCGACAGACCACAGATACGCAGTATTTT.